The sequence of this TCR beta chain was determined in a study of long-term antiretroviral therapy in people with HIV. The libraries were made with immunoSEQ v3.0 at survey level. TCRdb's table, derived via immunoSEQ multiplex PCR, lists solely in-frame clones and lacks some. The data contain approximately 20,000 clones, about 85% of them singletons. The germline V and J ends were trimmed by 4 bases and 0 bases, with 16 bases remaining between them. Germline loops: CDR1 MNHEY, CDR2 SMNVEV (reference sequence). This CDR3 contains 16 residues. V usage is TRBV27 and J usage is TRBJ2-7; D possibly corresponds to TRBD2 (5 bases). The receptor's source is a man in his forties with HIV. The sequenced sample was unsorted PBMCs, obtained 1.6 years after starting antiretroviral therapy. CDR3: CASSSRGVRSSYEQYF. CDR3 DNA sequence: TGTGCCAGCAGTTCCCGGGGAGTGCGATCCTCCTACGAGCAGTACTTC.